The subject of this entry is one TCR beta chain. Its antigen is still unknown. This sample was taken from a study of shared clonotypes between healthy human individuals. Regarding the study as a whole: In general, naive subsets displayed greater estimated richness than memory subsets did.

Healthy HIV-negative adults with no recent acute infections or vaccinations were recruited as donors. Researchers partitioned CD4+ cells into CD45RA+ naive and CD45RA-negative memory subsets. Trimming removed 2 bases from V and 8 bases from J, with 3 bases in between. Per germline, CDR1 SGHAT and CDR2 FQNNGV. This CDR3 spans 10 amino acids. TCRdb keeps only in-frame clones here, not all; method: immunoSEQ multiplex PCR. The data show over 2 million clones, 90% to 95% seen once. The sequenced material came from naive CD4+ T cells sorted from blood. Subset denoted: CD45RA+ positively selected. This sequence was found in a man aged 18 to 30 in good health. The chain couples TRBV11-2 to TRBJ1-1; no firm D call. CDR3 coding DNA: TGTGCCAGCAGCTTATGCGAAGCTTTCTTT. Encoded protein: CASSLCEAFF.